This is a list of T cell receptor beta chains from one sample in a study of cytomegalovirus exposure and HLA in healthy donors. The repertoire was sequenced with immunoSEQ multiplex PCR; TCRdb's copy has only in-frame clones and lacks some. The sample lists 30,000 to 45,000 clones; approximately 80% were seen once. Source material: PBMCs. These receptors were obtained from a woman aged 40 to 50 in good health and CMV-seronegative. Both conserved end residues are part of each CDR3. The D gene is left open where the match is weak. Clone size is given for some rows only: seen once, a few or many times, or a class if the clone is expanded.

length: 16; J: TRBJ1-1; D: -; V: TRBV27; size: -; DNA: TGTGCCAGCAGTCCCATTCCGGGCCAGGGGAACACTGAAGCTTTCTTT; CDR3: CASSPIPGQGNTEAFF
length: 15; J: TRBJ1-2; D: -; V: TRBV7-9; size: -; DNA: TGTGCCAGCAGCTTTTACAGATCTTCTAACTATGGCTACACCTTC; CDR3: CASSFYRSSNYGYTF
length: 15; J: TRBJ1-1; D: TRBD1; V: TRBV14; size: -; DNA: TGTGCCAGCAGCCCCAAAGACAGGGAGGCTCCTGAAGCTTTCTTT; CDR3: CASSPKDREAPEAFF
length: 11; J: TRBJ2-3; D: -; V: TRBV25-1; size: -; DNA: TGTGCCAGCAGTGACGGAGATACGCAGTATTTT; CDR3: CASSDGDTQYF
length: 15; J: TRBJ1-1; D: TRBD1; V: TRBV6-5; size: -; DNA: TGTGCCAGCAGTGCGGACAGGACAGCGAACACTGAAGCTTTCTTT; CDR3: CASSADRTANTEAFF
length: 15; J: TRBJ1-5; D: -; V: TRBV5-6; size: -; DNA: TGTGCCAGCAGCTTGAGGGCGGGAATCAATCAGCCCCAGCATTTT; CDR3: CASSLRAGINQPQHF
length: 15; J: TRBJ2-5; D: -; V: TRBV9; size: -; DNA: TGTGCCAGCAGCGTAGTCGGGGGGCTAGGAGAGACCCAGTACTTC; CDR3: CASSVVGGLGETQYF
length: 16; J: TRBJ2-3; D: TRBD1; V: TRBV5-1; size: -; DNA: TGCGCCAGCAGCCTGCCCCGGACAGGGGTCACAGATACGCAGTATTTT; CDR3: CASSLPRTGVTDTQYF
length: 15; J: TRBJ2-2; D: -; V: TRBV7-2; size: -; DNA: TGTGCCAGCAGCTCATTCCCAGGGCAGGGCGGGGAGCTGTTTTTT; CDR3: CASSSFPGQGGELFF
length: 14; J: TRBJ1-4; D: TRBD1; V: TRBV5-4; size: -; DNA: TGTGCCAGCAGCCTCCGGGACAGGGATGAAAAACTGTTTTTT; CDR3: CASSLRDRDEKLFF
length: 15; J: TRBJ2-2; D: TRBD2; V: TRBV5-1; size: -; DNA: TGCGCCAGCAGCCAAGCGGGGGATTACACCGGGGAGCTGTTTTTT; CDR3: CASSQAGDYTGELFF
length: 14; J: TRBJ1-2; D: -; V: TRBV5-4; size: once; DNA: TGTGCCAGCAGCCCACCGCCAGGGGAATATGGCTACACCTTC; CDR3: CASSPPPGEYGYTF
length: 14; J: TRBJ2-3; D: -; V: TRBV18; size: -; DNA: TGTGCCAGCTCACCACCATCTAGCGTAGATACGCAGTATTTT; CDR3: CASSPPSSVDTQYF
length: 15; J: TRBJ2-1; D: -; V: TRBV2; size: -; DNA: TGTGCCAGCAGCAGACTCCAAAGCTCCTACAATGAGCAGTTCTTC; CDR3: CASSRLQSSYNEQFF
length: 14; J: TRBJ2-2; D: TRBD1; V: TRBV7-2; size: -; DNA: TGTGCCACTTCAGACAGGGTATTGACCGGGGAGCTGTTTTTT; CDR3: CATSDRVLTGELFF
length: 16; J: TRBJ1-1; D: -; V: TRBV5-1; size: once; DNA: TGCGCCAGCAGCCCGGTGGACGGAGTCAGGGAAACTGAAGCTTTCTTT; CDR3: CASSPVDGVRETEAFF
length: 13; J: TRBJ2-1; D: -; V: TRBV11-3; size: -; DNA: TGTGCCAGCAGCCGGGCTTACAGCGGTGAGCAGTTCTTC; CDR3: CASSRAYSGEQFF
length: 16; J: TRBJ1-4; D: TRBD1; V: TRBV4-1; size: few; DNA: TGCGCCAGCAGCCAACCAGGGACAGGCGCATATGAAAAACTGTTTTTT; CDR3: CASSQPGTGAYEKLFF
length: 9; J: TRBJ1-2; D: -; V: TRBV2; size: -; DNA: TGTGCCAGCAGGGGGGAGGTCACCTTC; CDR3: CASRGEVTF
length: 17; J: TRBJ1-1; D: TRBD1; V: TRBV18; size: -; DNA: TGTGCCAGCTCAGCCGGGACAGGGGGCGGAGGAAACACTGAAGCTTTCTTT; CDR3: CASSAGTGGGGNTEAFF
length: 15; J: TRBJ1-5; D: TRBD1; V: TRBV7-2; size: -; DNA: TGTGCCAGCAGTCTTACAGGGGAAGTCGTCCAGCCCCAGCATTTT; CDR3: CASSLTGEVVQPQHF
length: 15; J: TRBJ1-2; D: -; V: TRBV6-1; size: -; DNA: TGTGCCAGCAATCCGACCCGGGCAGGACTCTATGGCTACACCTTC; CDR3: CASNPTRAGLYGYTF
length: 14; J: TRBJ1-6; D: -; V: TRBV28; size: -; DNA: TGTGCCAGCAGTCGGACTGCCGATAATTCACCCCTCCACTTT; CDR3: CASSRTADNSPLHF
length: 15; J: TRBJ1-1; D: TRBD1; V: TRBV15; size: -; DNA: TGTGCCACCAGCAGACGTACAGGGGTTGACACTGAAGCTTTCTTT; CDR3: CATSRRTGVDTEAFF
length: 15; J: TRBJ2-1; D: TRBD1; V: TRBV25-1; size: -; DNA: TGTGCCAGCAGTGCGCCAGGGGGCTCCTACAATGAGCAGTTCTTC; CDR3: CASSAPGGSYNEQFF
length: 13; J: TRBJ2-5; D: -; V: TRBV5-6; size: -; DNA: TGTGCCAGCAGCTTGGTCCAGCAAGAGACCCAGTACTTC; CDR3: CASSLVQQETQYF
length: 15; J: TRBJ2-3; D: TRBD1; V: TRBV5-4; size: -; DNA: TGTGCCAGCAGCTTGAGGACAGGGGGCACAGATACGCAGTATTTT; CDR3: CASSLRTGGTDTQYF
length: 15; J: TRBJ1-3; D: TRBD1; V: TRBV5-4; size: -; DNA: TGTGCCAGCAGCTCGAGACAGGGGGCTGGGGACACCATATATTTT; CDR3: CASSSRQGAGDTIYF
length: 15; J: TRBJ1-2; D: -; V: TRBV5-4; size: -; DNA: TGTGCCAGCAGCTTCCCCCAACAGGGTGACTATGGCTACACCTTC; CDR3: CASSFPQQGDYGYTF
length: 14; J: TRBJ2-1; D: -; V: TRBV7-3; size: -; DNA: TGTGCCAGCAGCTTACTCGCGGCCCAATCCGAGCAGTTCTTC; CDR3: CASSLLAAQSEQFF
length: 15; J: TRBJ2-3; D: -; V: TRBV2; size: -; DNA: TGTGCCAGCACTCTGGACTCCTCCTTCACAGATACGCAGTATTTT; CDR3: CASTLDSSFTDTQYF
length: 14; J: TRBJ1-5; D: -; V: TRBV10-3; size: -; DNA: TGTGCCATCAGTGAGGACGGGAACTATCAGCCCCAGCATTTT; CDR3: CAISEDGNYQPQHF
length: 14; J: TRBJ1-6; D: -; V: TRBV6-1; size: -; DNA: TGTGCCAGCAGTGAACAGGGTGGTAATTCACCCCTCCACTTT; CDR3: CASSEQGGNSPLHF
length: 16; J: TRBJ2-2; D: TRBD2; V: TRBV7-3; size: -; DNA: TGTGCCAGCAGCTTCCTAACTAGCGGGGGGACCGGGGAGCTGTTTTTT; CDR3: CASSFLTSGGTGELFF
length: 16; J: TRBJ2-2; D: -; V: TRBV9; size: -; DNA: TGTGCCAGCAGCGTACCTGAACAGGGGGGGATCGGGGAGCTGTTTTTT; CDR3: CASSVPEQGGIGELFF
length: 15; J: TRBJ1-2; D: -; V: TRBV16; size: -; DNA: TGTGCCAGCAGCCCCCAAGACAGCCGCTCCTATGGCTACACCTTC; CDR3: CASSPQDSRSYGYTF
length: 14; J: TRBJ1-1; D: -; V: TRBV4-1; size: -; DNA: TGCGCCAGCAGCCTTCGGGGATGGAACACTGAAGCTTTCTTT; CDR3: CASSLRGWNTEAFF
length: 13; J: TRBJ1-5; D: TRBD1; V: TRBV6-5; size: -; DNA: TGTGCCAGCAGACAGGGGTTTAATCAGCCCCAGCATTTT; CDR3: CASRQGFNQPQHF
length: 15; J: TRBJ1-3; D: -; V: TRBV10-3; size: -; DNA: TGTGCCATCAAAGAGGAGGGGCTCTCTGGAAACACCATATATTTT; CDR3: CAIKEEGLSGNTIYF
length: 14; J: TRBJ1-5; D: TRBD1; V: TRBV18; size: -; DNA: TGTGCCAGCTCACGAACGGGACAGGGTCAGCCCCAGCATTTT; CDR3: CASSRTGQGQPQHF
length: 13; J: TRBJ1-6; D: TRBD1; V: TRBV29-1; size: once; DNA: TGCAGCGCCCTGACAGGGAGCAATTCACCCCTCCACTTT; CDR3: CSALTGSNSPLHF